This T cell receptor (beta chain) was obtained from a study of T cells in Graves' hyperthyroidism and ophthalmopathy. Study background: Peripheral blood was acquired at first diagnosis, ahead of any therapy whatsoever.

CDR1 is SEHNR, CDR2 FQNEAQ, per germline (reference sequence). The CDR3 is made up of 13 amino acids. V shed 3 bases and J shed 6 bases, with 10 bases lying between them. There were TCR beta CDR3 regions amplified from RNA transcripts. HTBI primers were used for first-round RT-PCR of the TCR CDR3. TCRdb used MiXCR to reprocess the multiplex PCR reads, holding one entry per CDR3 protein. Found here are fewer than 400,000 distinct CDR3 sequences, approximately 15% of them singletons; the top ten hold around a quarter. The clonotype was recovered from a woman aged 18-30 years with Graves' hyperthyroidism that later progressed to Graves' ophthalmopathy. V gene TRBV7-9 combines with J gene TRBJ2-3; D remains ambiguous. The sample was blood. CDR3 amino acids: CASSFTIMDTQYF. CDR3 nucleotide sequence: TGTGCCAGCAGCTTCACCATTATGGATACGCAGTATTTT.